This T cell receptor (beta chain) was obtained from a study of cytomegalovirus exposure and HLA in healthy donors. There are 15 residues in the CDR3. The germline V gene has CDR1 MNHNS and CDR2 SASEGT. V shed 6 bases and J shed 4 bases, with 18 bases lying between them. Whole-study findings and limits: There were three CMV-associated chains whose specificity for CMV antigens was confirmed in vitro. Most TCR sequences were seen very rarely across donors, but some public TCRs occurred in many. Cytomegalovirus-associated TCR beta chains were listed, numbering 150 to 200.

From the 120-subject validation cohort, which was separate from the roughly 670-subject first cohort, the donors were drawn. Concerning this clone: No antigen is known for it.

Libraries were prepared by immunoSEQ multiplex PCR; TCRdb keeps only in-frame clonotypes and omits some of them. The sample includes about 78,000 clones, about 95% of them seen just once. J is TRBJ1-1 and V is TRBV6-1; D may be TRBD1 (6 bases). Material for sequencing was PBMCs. This TCR came from a young man in good health and CMV-seropositive. The CDR3 DNA sequence: TGTGCCAGCAGAGTATACCAGGGGAATGCCACTGAAGCTTTCTTT. Translation: CASRVYQGNATEAFF.